The next 15 T cell receptor beta chains were all read from a single sample in a study of T cell changes during pregnancy in multiple sclerosis. Method: immunoSEQ multiplex PCR; TCRdb's copy keeps in-frame clones and lacks some. Among 27,000 or so clones listed, 88% were seen once. The sequencing here drew on CD8+ T cells from peripheral blood mononuclear cells, taken in the second trimester of pregnancy. The receptors stem from a female donor with multiple sclerosis, enrolled in a pregnancy study.

The rearrangement links TRBV5-4 to TRBJ1-3, with D uncertain. Per the germline V gene, CDR1 is SGHNT and CDR2 is YYREEE (reference sequence). The ends were cut back, 4 bases at V and 0 bases at J, with 11 bases in the middle. This CDR3 is built from 15 residues. The CDR3 nucleotides are TGTGCCAGCAGCGCCGGACTATTCTCTGGAAACACCATATATTTT. Protein: CASSAGLFSGNTIYF.

For this clone: One end of the junction fails to match germline, which may point to a read error. This chain joins TRBV2 and TRBJ1-2; the match to TRBD1 covers 7 bases. This CDR3 region has 16 residues. The V gene's germline CDR1 is SNHLY and CDR2 FYNNEI. CDR3 in amino acids: CASSDWTGSRLYGYTF. The CDR3 region has the DNA TGTGCCAGTAGTGACTGGACAGGCTCCCGACTCTATGGCTACACCTTC. Complete variable domain (other parts from reference TRBV2 and TRBJ1-2): EPEVTQTPSHQVTQMGQEVILRCVPISNHLYFYWYRQILGQKVEFLVSFYNNEISEKSEIFDDQFSVERPDGSNFTLKIRSTKLEDSAMYFCASSDWTGSRLYGYTFGSGTRLTVV.

The chain joins TRBV5-8 to TRBJ1-1, with no clear D. The CDR3 is 14 residues long. V was clipped by 0 bases and J by 5 bases, with 11 bases between them. Germline values: CDR1 SGHTS, CDR2 YDEGEE. The CDR3 here is CASSLGGPGTEAFF. The CDR3 DNA reads as TGTGCCAGCAGCTTGGGGGGTCCGGGGACTGAAGCTTTCTTT.

The chain combines TRBV19 with TRBJ2-7, with TRBD1 identical over 9 bases. In germline, CDR1 is LNHDA, CDR2 SQIVND (reference sequence). CDR3 length: 15 residues. The V segment lost 3 bases and the J segment 2 bases; nucleotides outside the gene matches: 5. CDR3: CASSISDRGPYEQYF. DNA for the CDR3: TGTGCCAGTAGTATTTCGGACAGGGGACCCTACGAGCAGTACTTC. The entire variable domain, with the rest obtained from reference TRBV19 and TRBJ2-7, is as follows: DGGITQSPKYLFRKEGQNVTLSCEQNLNHDAMYWYRQDPGQGLRLIYYSQIVNDFQKGDIAEGYSVSREKKESFPLTVTSAQKNPTAFYLCASSISDRGPYEQYFGPGTRLTVT.

The chain recombines TRBV7-9 with TRBJ1-2; 7 nucleotides line up with TRBD1. Germline V gene lookup returns CDR1 SEHNR and CDR2 FQNEAQ (reference sequence). The CDR3 loop spans 15 amino acids. The ends lost 2 bases at V and 3 bases at J; junction bases unmatched: 6. This chain's CDR3 is CASSLTQGEYYGYTF. CDR3 DNA: TGTGCCAGCAGCTTAACCCAGGGGGAGTACTATGGCTACACCTTC.

The V gene is TRBV27, the J gene TRBJ2-3, with TRBD2 as a possible D gene (6 bases). V was shortened by 3 bases and J by 5 bases, with 18 bases between the two germline ends. The CDR3 has 16 amino acids. Per the germline V gene, CDR1 is MNHEY and CDR2 is SMNVEV (reference sequence). The CDR3 sequence: CASSFIGSPPIDTQYF. The CDR3 DNA sequence: TGTGCCAGCAGTTTCATCGGGAGTCCCCCGATAGATACGCAGTATTTT.

This clone was seen a single time. The V gene is TRBV27, the J gene TRBJ2-3; D is uncertain. Between the trimmed V and J ends, which lost 3 bases and 1 base, there was a span of 5 bases. The CDR3 runs 13 residues. Germline V gene sequence: CDR1 MNHEY, CDR2 SMNVEV (reference sequence). CDR3 residues: CASSFLGTDTQYF. In DNA form, the CDR3 reads TGTGCCAGCAGTTTTCTAGGCACAGATACGCAGTATTTT.

The rearrangement links TRBV30 to TRBJ2-2; perhaps TRBD2 as D (5 bases). The CDR3 has 13 amino acids. V lost 0 bases and J 6 bases, leaving 8 bases between the germline ends. Germline-derived CDR1 and CDR2 are GTSNPN and SVGIG (reference sequence). The CDR3 reads CAWSVRDPGELFF. CDR3 sequence (DNA): TGTGCCTGGAGTGTGAGGGATCCCGGGGAGCTGTTTTTT.

V gene TRBV7-9 combines with J gene TRBJ1-2; 7 nucleotides match TRBD1. CDR1 SEHNR and CDR2 FQNEAQ come from the germline V gene (reference sequence). Trimming cost V 6 bases and J 6 bases; bases outside gene matches: 4. The CDR3 consists of 12 residues. The CDR3 here is CASRGQRDGYTF. The DNA for the CDR3 is TGTGCCAGCAGGGGACAGCGAGATGGCTACACCTTC.

CDR3 nucleotide sequence: TGTGCCAGTACGCCACGGACATTGAACACTGAAGCTTTCTTT. Protein: CASTPRTLNTEAFF. V is TRBV19 and J is TRBJ1-1, with D possibly matching TRBD1 (5 bases). Germline V CDR1 and CDR2: LNHDA, SQIVND (reference sequence). The CDR3 has 14 residues. V was clipped by 7 bases and J by 0 bases, with 12 bases between them.

This clone showed up just once. The rearrangement links TRBV13 to TRBJ1-1, with D possibly matching TRBD1 (5 bases). The CDR3 has 15 residues. CDR1 is PRHDT, CDR2 FYEKMQ, per germline (reference sequence). Trimming left V 5 bases short and J 6 bases short, with 19 bases between. CDR3 region: CASSALMGGWPEAFF. The CDR3 DNA reads as TGTGCCAGCAGCGCCCTGATGGGGGGGTGGCCTGAAGCTTTCTTT.

The V call is TRBV7-2, the J call TRBJ2-3; weak D call: TRBD2 (6 bases). CDR1 and CDR2 from the germline V gene are SGHTA and FQGNSA. There are 17 residues in the CDR3. The V and J ends lost 0 bases and 2 bases respectively, with 15 bases between them. In DNA, the CDR3 is TGTGCCAGCAGCTTAGCGCTAAGCGGGCGTAACACAGATACGCAGTATTTT. Translated: CASSLALSGRNTDTQYF.

The genes are TRBV27 and TRBJ2-2; TRBD1 might be the D (6 bases). The germline V gene encodes CDR1 MNHEY and CDR2 SMNVEV (reference sequence). The CDR3 is 14 residues long. Between the trimmed V and J ends, which lost 5 bases and 1 base, there was a span of 8 bases. CDR3 residues: CASSPDRNTGELFF. The CDR3 DNA reads as TGTGCCAGCAGTCCGGACAGGAACACCGGGGAGCTGTTTTTT.

The CDR3 coding sequence is TGTGCCAGCAGTTTAGTTCCACATTGGGGGGAAGGCTATGAGCAGTTCTTC. Translated, it gives CASSLVPHWGEGYEQFF. The rearrangement links TRBV27 to TRBJ2-1; perhaps TRBD2 as D (6 bases). Germline CDR1 reads MNHEY; CDR2 reads SMNVEV (reference sequence). The CDR3 length is 17 residues. V dropped 2 bases and J dropped 8 bases, with 22 bases sitting between them.

This chain connects TRBV10-3 to TRBJ2-1, with TRBD1 identical over 8 bases. Per the germline V gene, CDR1 is ENHRY and CDR2 is SYGVKD. The CDR3 has 16 amino acids. J lost 4 bases, V lost 2 bases, and 7 bases had no gene match. DNA of the CDR3: TGTGCCATCAGTGAGAACCGGGACAGGATTTACAATGAGCAGTTCTTC. Protein: CAISENRDRIYNEQFF.